Detailed here is one T cell receptor (beta chain). The sample comes from a study of blood T cells in healthy people across ages. On the study more broadly: Using template switching, researchers captured about one barcoded beta molecule for each two T cells.

Primers used in a second PCR of about 6 to 11 cycles were a sample-barcoded 5' primer and a J-beta primer mix. One entry per CDR3 protein, called by TCRdb with MiXCR from the 5' RACE reads. The table has fewer than 2,000,000 distinct CDR3 sequences, approximately 32% seen once. The CDR3 loop spans 20 amino acids. The rearrangement joins TRBV21-1 to TRBJ2-7; the table assigns TRBD2, which was not confirmed against the DNA. TRBV21-1 is termed a pseudogene. The sequence was obtained from a woman aged 30 to 39 in good health. Specimen: blood. In nucleotides, the CDR3 is TGTGCCAGCAGCAAAGTGCGCCGGACTAGCGGGCCGGAGCCAATCTACGAGCAGTACTTC. As protein: CASSKVRRTSGPEPIYEQYF.